The rows below give T cell receptor beta chains drawn from one sample of a study of cytomegalovirus exposure and HLA in healthy donors. Method: immunoSEQ multiplex PCR; TCRdb's copy keeps in-frame clones and lacks some. The table lists about 170,000 clones, roughly 81% of them singletons. Material: PBMCs. These TCRs come from a girl aged 10 to 17 in good health and CMV-seropositive. Each CDR3 is given with its conserved first and last residue. The D gene is left open where the match is weak. A row's size may be missing; if present it is once, few, many or a size class.

cdr3_aa cdr3_nt d_call j_call clone_size v_call
CASSPAADREYLETQYF TGCGCCAGCAGCCCGGCGGCGGACAGGGAATATCTAGAGACCCAGTACTTC TRBD1 TRBJ2-5 . TRBV4-1
CASSLSGTGGTEAFF TGTGCCAGCAGCTTAAGCGGGACGGGGGGCACTGAAGCTTTCTTT . TRBJ1-1 . TRBV11-3
CASSFVAGGSDNEQFF TGTGCCAGCAGTTTCGTAGCGGGGGGCTCTGACAATGAGCAGTTCTTC TRBD2 TRBJ2-1 . TRBV28
CASSRSRVGNQPQHF TGTGCCAGCTCACGCTCCAGGGTTGGCAATCAGCCCCAGCATTTT . TRBJ1-5 . TRBV18
CASSIGNRLNTGELFF TGTGCCAGTAGTATTGGTAACAGGCTAAACACCGGGGAGCTGTTTTTT . TRBJ2-2 . TRBV19
CASSQPRINAYEQYF TGTGCCAGCAGTCAACCCAGGATTAATGCTTACGAGCAGTACTTC . TRBJ2-7 few TRBV28
CASTPGRVGATGELFF TGTGCCAGCACCCCGGGGAGGGTTGGCGCAACCGGGGAGCTGTTTTTT TRBD2 TRBJ2-2 . TRBV7-2
CASSTASSSGNEQFF TGTGCCAGTAGTACAGCCTCCTCTAGTGGGAATGAGCAGTTCTTC . TRBJ2-1 . TRBV19
CASSIRGPPNTEAFF TGTGCCAGTAGTATCCGCGGCCCGCCGAACACTGAAGCTTTCTTT . TRBJ1-1 . TRBV19
CASRNGIYSNQPQHF TGCGCCAGCAGAAACGGGATTTATAGCAATCAGCCCCAGCATTTT . TRBJ1-5 . TRBV4-1
CASSEGTTGGVRPLHF TGTGCCAGCAGTGAAGGGACGACAGGGGGTGTCCGACCCCTCCACTTT TRBD1 TRBJ1-6 . TRBV2
CASSGGLAGSGELFF TGTGCCAGCAGTGGGGGACTAGCGGGGTCCGGGGAGCTGTTTTTT TRBD2 TRBJ2-2 . TRBV2
CATIGPFRDISTGELFF TGTGCCACCATAGGCCCTTTCCGGGACATCAGCACCGGGGAGCTGTTTTTT . TRBJ2-2 . TRBV19
CASSKDSNYGYTF TGTGCCAGTAGTAAGGACAGTAACTATGGCTACACCTTC . TRBJ1-2 . TRBV19
CASSVDGQYTEAFF TGTGCCAGCAGCGTAGATGGACAGTACACTGAAGCTTTCTTT . TRBJ1-1 . TRBV9
CASSRGSGGPGNEQFF TGCGCCAGCTCCAGGGGCAGCGGGGGGCCGGGAAATGAGCAGTTCTTC TRBD2 TRBJ2-1 . TRBV10-1
CASSVTGAEETQYF TGTGCCAGCAGCGTGACAGGGGCCGAAGAGACCCAGTACTTC TRBD1 TRBJ2-5 . TRBV7-9
CASSLWGQGPEAFF TGTGCCAGCAGTTTATGGGGACAGGGTCCTGAAGCTTTCTTT TRBD1 TRBJ1-1 . TRBV27
CASSFINQPQHF TGTGCCAGCAGCTTTATTAATCAGCCCCAGCATTTT . TRBJ1-5 once TRBV5-6
CASSPPEAPNTEAFF TGTGCCAGCAGCCCACCCGAGGCGCCGAACACTGAAGCTTTCTTT . TRBJ1-1 . TRBV9
CASRLGSAGDTQYF TGTGCAAGTCGCTTGGGTAGCGCGGGAGATACGCAGTATTTT . TRBJ2-3 . TRBV12-2
CASSVAIGGLQETQYF TGTGCCAGCAGCGTAGCTATCGGGGGGCTTCAAGAGACCCAGTACTTC . TRBJ2-5 . TRBV9
CASSLMGHNEKLFF TGTGCCAGCAGCTTGATGGGACATAATGAAAAACTGTTTTTT . TRBJ1-4 . TRBV5-6
CASSKGQKYGYTF TGCGCCAGCAGCAAGGGACAGAAGTATGGCTACACCTTC TRBD1 TRBJ1-2 once TRBV5-1
CASSPRPGETSYNEQFF TGTGCCAGCTCACCCCGCCCGGGGGAGACCTCCTACAATGAGCAGTTCTTC . TRBJ2-1 . TRBV18
CASSLRGGGNQPQHF TGCGCCAGCAGCCTAAGAGGGGGCGGGAATCAGCCCCAGCATTTT TRBD1 TRBJ1-5 . TRBV4-1
CASSYEGRRGGYTF TGTGCCAGCAGTTACGAGGGCCGCCGAGGGGGCTACACCTTC . TRBJ1-2 . TRBV6-5
CASSSGGEEETQYF TGTGCCAGCAGTTCTGGAGGGGAGGAAGAGACCCAGTACTTC . TRBJ2-5 . TRBV11-3
CATADSKDTEAFF TGTGCCACGGCGGACAGTAAGGACACTGAAGCTTTCTTT . TRBJ1-1 . TRBV10-3
CASSQDRTSGAKNIQYF TGCGCCAGCAGCCAAGATAGGACTAGCGGGGCCAAAAACATTCAGTACTTC TRBD2 TRBJ2-4 . TRBV4-1
CASSHRQSGELFF TGTGCCAGCAGCCACAGACAGTCCGGGGAGCTGTTTTTT . TRBJ2-2 . TRBV11-3
CASSFTGNTEAFF TGCGCCAGCAGCTTCACAGGGAACACTGAAGCTTTCTTT . TRBJ1-1 . TRBV5-1
CASSNGLQETQYF TGTGCCAGTAGTAACGGACTTCAAGAGACCCAGTACTTC . TRBJ2-5 . TRBV19
CASSLLRAGPQIEYGYTF TGTGCCAGCAGCTTACTCAGAGCAGGGCCTCAAATCGAGTATGGCTACACCTTC . TRBJ1-2 once TRBV7-9
CAITPDSPRDTIYF TGTGCCATCACCCCGGACAGCCCTCGGGACACCATATATTTT . TRBJ1-3 . TRBV10-3
CASSLGTGAGGYTF TGTGCCAGCAGCCTCGGGACAGGGGCAGGGGGCTACACCTTC TRBD1 TRBJ1-2 . TRBV6-5
CASSYAGTGGYEQYF TGCGCCAGCAGCTACGCCGGGACAGGGGGATACGAGCAGTACTTC TRBD1 TRBJ2-7 . TRBV5-1
CASSVQAKPTEKLFF TGTGCCAGCAGCGTACAAGCCAAGCCTACGGAAAAACTGTTTTTT . TRBJ1-4 . TRBV9
CASSFSGGAGANVLTF TGTGCCAGCAGTTTCTCAGGGGGCGCTGGGGCCAACGTCCTGACTTTC TRBD1 TRBJ2-6 . TRBV27
CASSEDRGRPNEQFF TGCGCCAGCAGCGAGGACAGGGGGAGACCCAATGAGCAGTTCTTC TRBD1 TRBJ2-1 . TRBV4-1
CASSFLQGTGELFF TGCGCCAGCAGCTTCTTACAGGGGACCGGGGAGCTGTTTTTT TRBD1 TRBJ2-2 . TRBV5-1
CASSQGDRFSGNTIYF TGTGCCAGCAGCCAAGGGGACAGATTCTCTGGAAACACCATATATTTT TRBD1 TRBJ1-3 . TRBV11-2
CASSSIRDRGRFF TGTGCCAGCAGCTCGATCCGGGACAGGGGTCGATTCTTC TRBD1 TRBJ2-1 . TRBV11-2
CASSGTALSSGNTIYF TGTGCCAGCAGTGGGACAGCCCTAAGCTCTGGAAACACCATATATTTT . TRBJ1-3 . TRBV25-1
CASSEGTSSYNEQFF TGTGCCAGCAGTGAGGGGACTAGCAGCTACAATGAGCAGTTCTTC TRBD2 TRBJ2-1 . TRBV6-4
CASSFRTRRTGNTIYF TGTGCCAGCAGTTTTCGGACTCGGAGAACTGGAAACACCATATATTTT . TRBJ1-3 . TRBV28
CASSEDRRSTDTQYF TGTGCCAGCAGCGAGGACAGGCGGAGCACAGATACGCAGTATTTT TRBD1 TRBJ2-3 . TRBV5-4
CASSYSIVTLNTEAFF TGTGCCAGCAGTTACTCGATAGTGACACTCAACACTGAAGCTTTCTTT . TRBJ1-1 . TRBV6-6
CASSLEGQGAVGYTF TGCGCCAGCAGCTTGGAAGGACAGGGGGCGGTTGGCTACACCTTC TRBD1 TRBJ1-2 . TRBV5-1
CASRPTGGGYGYTF TGTGCCAGCAGGCCTACAGGGGGAGGTTATGGCTACACCTTC TRBD1 TRBJ1-2 . TRBV5-4